This TCR beta chain was sequenced for a study of PD-L1 blockade in urothelial cancer. Study summary: Atezolizumab (1,200 mg intravenously every 3 weeks) began in the mid-2010s for patients. The study recovered a median of about 150,000 T cells per blood sample.

This clone was observed a few times. Indicated time point: pretreatment peripheral blood. The V and J ends lost 7 bases and 0 bases respectively, with 9 bases between them. CDR1 is MNHNS and CDR2 is SASEGT in the germline V gene. This CDR3 comprises 13 residues. Profiling relied on immunoSEQ multiplex PCR, and the TCRdb table lists in-frame clones only, not all of them. The sample includes almost 90,000 clones, less than 90% of them seen just once. The V gene is TRBV6-1, the J gene TRBJ1-1; D is uncertain. Source: PBMCs, taken around atezolizumab (anti-PD-L1) treatment. The source is a man aged 55 to 69 with urothelial cancer. The CDR3 nucleotides are TGTGCCAGCAATGGGAGGCTGAACACTGAAGCTTTCTTT. It yields the protein CASNGRLNTEAFF.